The sequence of this TCR beta chain was determined in a study of post-analysis software for immune sequencing data. Overall study context: Included courses were relapsing-remitting and secondary progressive multiple sclerosis; progressive-relapsing multiple sclerosis was also included. Notes on the study in general: Included in a set of about five TRBV segments more frequent in patients than controls were TRBV5-6, TRBV5-1 and TRBV20-1.

Each TCR beta cDNA library carried unique molecular identifiers. cDNA molecules numbering about 480,000 came from roughly 1 to 10 million T cells. Using its own MiXCR run on the PCR reads, TCRdb lists one record per CDR3 protein. Among fewer than 850,000 distinct CDR3 sequences listed, roughly 29% were seen once. The ends lost 5 bases at V and 6 bases at J; junction bases unmatched: 15. This CDR3 region has 16 residues. The germline V gene encodes CDR1 SGHTA and CDR2 FQGNSA. This clonotype turned up a few times. The antigen is not known. The TCR was taken from a girl under 18 with multiple sclerosis. The sample consisted of blood. The chain links TRBV7-2 to TRBJ2-7; 8 nucleotides line up with TRBD2. The CDR3 is CASSPHSSGSGSEQYF. For the CDR3, the DNA is TGTGCCAGCAGCCCACATTCCAGCGGGAGTGGTAGCGAGCAGTACTTC.